This entry is about one T cell receptor beta chain. Each PCR received spiked synthetic TCR analog templates. Sequencing was performed with immunoSEQ multiplex PCR; in TCRdb, only in-frame clones are kept and a portion is missing. The sample lists tens of thousands of clones, 84% occurring once. Germline V gene sequence: CDR1 SGHRS, CDR2 YFSETQ. This CDR3 contains 14 residues. The germline V and J ends were trimmed by 0 bases and 2 bases, with 8 bases remaining between them. This sample's time point: pretreatment peripheral blood. Disease in patients was locally advanced or metastatic urothelial carcinoma. The sample comes from a study of PD-L1 blockade in urothelial cancer. The overall study: Patients commenced atezolizumab in the mid-2010s, and it was given at 1,200 mg intravenously every 3 weeks. About 85% of the roughly 30 patients were males with bladder-origin urothelial cancer.

This receptor was taken from a man aged 55 to 70 with urothelial cancer. The rearrangement links TRBV5-1 to TRBJ2-5; D is undetermined. The sample was PBMCs, taken around atezolizumab (anti-PD-L1) treatment. This CDR3 reads CASSLAGSQETQYF. The CDR3 DNA reads TGCGCCAGCAGCTTGGCAGGCAGTCAAGAGACCCAGTACTTC.